Listed below are T cell receptor beta chains from one sample, sequenced in a study of blood T cell repertoires in COVID-19. Profiling relied on immunoSEQ multiplex PCR, and the TCRdb table lists in-frame clones only, not all of them. This repertoire shows some 130,000 clones, roughly three quarters found once; its top ten account for approximately 2%. The specimen sequenced was peripheral blood. These receptors were collected from a woman aged 70-85 years with acute or convalescent COVID-19. Each CDR3 is given with its conserved first and last residue.

j_gene | v_gene | len | CDR3aa
TRBJ2-7 | TRBV4-3 | 15 | CASSQDYRGYSEQYF
TRBJ1-2 | TRBV28 | 14 | CASSPQEQMRRYTF
TRBJ1-5 | TRBV3-1/TRBV3-2 | 16 | CASSPSTGGVGQPQHF
TRBJ2-4 | TRBV6-1 | 18 | CASSERGTGALAKNIQYF
TRBJ2-3 | TRBV13 | 15 | CASSQGGFGTDTQYF
TRBJ2-1 | TRBV5-1 | 19 | CASSSLPAGQGVIYNEQFF
TRBJ2-1 | TRBV3-1/TRBV3-2 | 15 | CASSRLAGGRNEQFF
TRBJ1-2 | TRBV6-1 | 14 | CASSESGRGQGYTF
TRBJ2-5 | TRBV5-4 | 15 | CASSLLGGAVETQYF
TRBJ1-2 | TRBV28 | 13 | CASSHNRAGGYTF
TRBJ1-6 | TRBV6-5 | 14 | CATGGVYYNSPLHF
TRBJ2-7 | TRBV10-3 | 20 | CAISAPGQRTIPGSAYEQYF
TRBJ1-2 | TRBV7-8 | 13 | CASSLQGTYGYTF
TRBJ2-5 | TRBV10-3 | 15 | CAISELGTGEETQYF
TRBJ2-3 | TRBV11-3 | 14 | CASSLQRSTDTQYF
TRBJ2-1 | TRBV19 | 17 | CASTKGLAGGLVYEQFF
TRBJ1-1 | TRBV6-5 | 15 | CASEDDGKKSTEAFF
TRBJ2-2 | TRBV7-9 | 14 | CASSRQGNTGELFF
TRBJ2-7 | TRBV13 | 15 | CASSEIARASYEQYF
TRBJ2-6 | TRBV10-3 | 17 | CAISAAGGSSGANVLTF